A single sample gave rise to the 29 T cell receptor beta chains below, sequenced in a study of blood T cell repertoires in COVID-19. Sequenced by immunoSEQ multiplex PCR; TCRdb stores in-frame clones only, minus some. Of under 300,000 clones in the sample, 65% to 85% were seen once. Source material: peripheral blood. All receptors derive from a woman between 40 and 55 years old with active or convalescent COVID-19.

The chain uses TRBV5-1 and TRBJ1-6; perhaps TRBD1 as D (5 bases). CDR3 length: 14 amino acids. CDR1 and CDR2 from the germline V gene are SGHRS and YFSETQ. V lost 1 base to trimming and J lost 8 bases, with 10 bases between them. CDR3: CASSLNAGDSPLHF. As DNA, the CDR3 is TGCGCCAGCAGCTTGAATGCGGGGGATTCACCCCTCCACTTT.

The chain carries TRBV9 and TRBJ1-2; 7 bases match TRBD1. The V gene's germline CDR1 is SGDLS and CDR2 YYNGEE. This CDR3 is 18 amino acids long. The V and J ends lost 6 bases and 3 bases, in that order; junction bases with no gene match: 20. CDR3 DNA sequence: TGTGCCAGCATCCAGGGGCACAGGGGCATAAAAACATACTATGGCTACACCTTC. Translated: CASIQGHRGIKTYYGYTF.

The chain combines TRBV27 with TRBJ2-7; D is ambiguous. The germline V gene encodes CDR1 MNHEY and CDR2 SMNVEV (reference sequence). The CDR3 runs to 13 residues. Trimming pared 1 base from V and 5 bases from J, leaving 9 bases between. The CDR3 reads CASSLLRSDEQYF. The CDR3, as DNA: TGTGCCAGCAGTTTATTGCGCAGCGACGAGCAGTACTTC.

This clone was counted a single time. The chain uses TRBV6-4 and TRBJ1-2, with a possible D match to TRBD1 (6 bases). CDR1 is MRHNA, CDR2 SNTAGT, per germline. Deletions cut 6 bases from V and 7 bases from J, with 15 bases between. This CDR3 has 13 amino acids. The CDR3 DNA follows: TGTGCCAGCAGACTGGCGGGAGGGGGTGGCTACACCTTC. Translation gives CASRLAGGGGYTF.

This chain connects TRBV29-1 to TRBJ2-7; weak D call: TRBD1 (5 bases). The CDR3 has 13 residues. Germline assignment: CDR1 SQVTM and CDR2 ANQGSEA. V dropped 7 bases and J dropped 3 bases, with 16 bases sitting between them. For the CDR3, the DNA is TGCAGCGCTCGATCAGGGATCTACTACGAGCAGTACTTC. This encodes CSARSGIYYEQYF.

The chain joins TRBV28 to TRBJ2-7; 9 nucleotides line up with TRBD1. This CDR3 spans 14 amino acids. J gave up 4 bases and V 3 bases, and 4 bases lay outside the gene matches. CDR1 and CDR2 (germline): MDHEN, SYDVKM. CDR3 amino acids: CASSLGTGSYEQYV. CDR3 sequence (DNA): TGTGCCAGCAGTTTGGGGACAGGGTCTTACGAGCAGTACGTC.

This clone was found once. The rearrangement joins TRBV24-1 to TRBJ1-6; TRBD1 matches 8 bases. The CDR3 is 17 residues long. From germline, CDR1 is KGHDR and CDR2 SFDVKD. J gave up 7 bases and V 3 bases, and 10 bases lay outside the gene matches. CDR3 bases: TGTGCCACCAGTGATCTGCCGGGACAGGACCTAAATTCACCCCTCCACTTT. This translates into CATSDLPGQDLNSPLHF.

This chain connects TRBV5-1 to TRBJ2-1; 9 positions agree with TRBD2. J lost 7 bases, V lost 0 bases, and 5 bases had no gene match. Germline loops: CDR1 SGHRS, CDR2 YFSETQ. The CDR3 is 15 residues long. The CDR3 nucleotides are TGCGCCAGCAGCTTGGTAGAGCGGGGGGTGAATGAGCAGTTCTTC. Its protein product is CASSLVERGVNEQFF.

The chain employs TRBV20-1 and TRBJ2-1; no definite D call. Germline loops: CDR1 DFQATT, CDR2 SNEGSKA (reference sequence). Trimming pared 4 bases from V and 13 bases from J, leaving 8 bases between. CDR3 length equals 9 residues. The CDR3 DNA sequence: TGCAGTGCTATATACGGTCAGTTCTTC. It specifies CSAIYGQFF.

The chain employs TRBV15 and TRBJ2-2, with D possibly matching TRBD2 (7 bases). This CDR3 has 15 residues. Germline values: CDR1 LNHNV, CDR2 YYDKDF (reference sequence). Trimming took 5 bases from V and 2 from J, leaving 12 bases between them. In DNA form, the CDR3 reads TGTGCCACCAGCCGAGGCGGGGGCAACACCGGGGAGCTGTTTTTT. Its translation is CATSRGGGNTGELFF.

Ten or more counts support this clone. The V call is TRBV6-4, the J call TRBJ2-3; 13 bases match TRBD2. The CDR3 runs 16 residues. CDR1 and CDR2 (germline): MRHNA, SNTAGT. J was trimmed by 6 bases and V by 0 bases; bases with no gene match: 3. CDR3 amino acids: CASSDSLAGGPDTQYF. The CDR3 nucleotides are TGTGCCAGCAGTGACTCACTAGCGGGGGGGCCCGATACGCAGTATTTT.

The V and J genes are TRBV18 and TRBJ1-3; TRBD1 is a possible D gene (6 bases). With 2 bases removed from V and 3 bases from J, the gap between germline ends came to 14 bases. Germline assignment: CDR1 KGHSH and CDR2 LQKENI. CDR3 size: 16 residues. CDR3 loop: CASSPDGGFSGNTIYF. As DNA, the CDR3 is TGTGCCAGCTCACCAGATGGGGGCTTTAGTGGAAACACCATATATTTT.

The V and J genes are TRBV5-1 and TRBJ1-5; D remains unclear. Germline V gives CDR1 SGHRS, CDR2 YFSETQ. This CDR3 has 15 residues. Trimming removed 4 bases from V and 0 bases from J, with 11 bases in between. Written as DNA, the CDR3 is TGCGCCAGCAGCCCGCAACCTAATAGCAATCAGCCCCAGCATTTT. It is translated as CASSPQPNSNQPQHF.

The V gene is TRBV7-2, the J gene TRBJ2-1; 7 bases match TRBD2. CDR3 size: 16 residues. Germline V lookup: CDR1 SGHTA, CDR2 FQGNSA. Trimming cost V 5 bases and J 3 bases; bases outside gene matches: 10. The CDR3, as DNA: TGTGCCAGCAGCCTCCTCGGTAGCGGGCTCTACAATGAGCAGTTCTTC. Protein: CASSLLGSGLYNEQFF.

This clone was counted a single time. The chain recombines TRBV10-1 with TRBJ2-1; 7 bases match TRBD2. Per germline, CDR1 WNHNN and CDR2 SYGVQD (reference sequence). The junction had 5 bases not matched to a gene; V was cut back by 0 bases and J by 6 bases. CDR3 length: 15 amino acids. The CDR3 DNA is TGCGCCAGCAGTGAGTCTCCCGGGACTATCAATGAGCAGTTCTTC. Its translation: CASSESPGTINEQFF.

DNA of the CDR3: TGTGCCAGCAGCGTATCCAAGGGGTTCTCTTCATCTGGGGCCAACGTCCTGACTTTC. This gives the protein CASSVSKGFSSSGANVLTF. The chain has TRBV9 and TRBJ2-6; D may be TRBD1 (5 bases). V shed 1 base and J shed 1 base, with 18 bases lying between them. Germline CDR1 and CDR2: SGDLS and YYNGEE. CDR3 length: 19 amino acids.

The J gene is TRBJ2-7, the V gene TRBV28; 11 nucleotides match TRBD1. The V gene's germline CDR1 is MDHEN and CDR2 SYDVKM. CDR3 size: 15 residues. V lost 6 bases, J lost 3 bases, and 7 bases stayed unmatched. The CDR3 sequence: CASRAPGTGGYEQYF. CDR3 coding DNA: TGTGCCAGCAGGGCCCCCGGGACAGGGGGCTACGAGCAGTACTTC.

The J gene is TRBJ2-1, the V gene TRBV18; TRBD1 is a possible D gene (5 bases). Per germline, CDR1 KGHSH and CDR2 LQKENI. This CDR3 has 11 amino acids. V lost 2 bases and J 9 bases, leaving 5 bases between the germline ends. This CDR3 is CASSPGAEQFF. In DNA, the CDR3 is TGTGCCAGCTCACCAGGGGCTGAGCAGTTCTTC.

The rearrangement links TRBV28 to TRBJ1-3; D unresolved. The CDR3 consists of 14 residues. The ends were cut back, 7 bases at V and 0 bases at J, with 10 bases in the middle. Germline CDR1 MDHEN, CDR2 SYDVKM. The chain's CDR3 is CASKLVDSGNTIYF. CDR3 bases: TGTGCCAGCAAGTTAGTCGACTCTGGAAACACCATATATTTT.

This clone has a handful of counts. The rearrangement uses TRBV4-2 and TRBJ1-3, with D unresolved. V lost 0 bases to trimming and J lost 3 bases, with 9 bases between them. The CDR3 covers 15 residues. The germline V gene encodes CDR1 LGHNA and CDR2 YNFKEQ. The CDR3 DNA sequence: TGTGCCAGCAGCCAAGATCCGGGTAATGGAAACACCATATATTTT. Amino acids: CASSQDPGNGNTIYF.

V usage is TRBV6-1 and J usage is TRBJ1-3, with D tentatively TRBD1 (6 bases). Germline values: CDR1 MNHNS, CDR2 SASEGT. CDR3 length: 16 amino acids. Trimming removed 2 bases from V and 0 bases from J, with 11 bases in between. The CDR3 loop reads CASSESLDSSGNTIYF. The CDR3 nucleotides are TGTGCCAGCAGTGAATCCCTGGACAGCTCTGGAAACACCATATATTTT.

V and J are TRBV27 and TRBJ1-6; 7 bases are a match to TRBD1. The CDR3 has 15 residues. The germline gives CDR1 MNHEY, CDR2 SMNVEV (reference sequence). The junction had 7 bases not matched to a gene; V was cut back by 4 bases and J by 7 bases. CDR3 DNA: TGTGCCAGCAGTTCCTCCGGGACAGACAATTCACCCCTCCACTTT. Translating gives CASSSSGTDNSPLHF.

This sequence joins TRBV21-1 and TRBJ1-1. TRBV21-1 is annotated as a pseudogene. There are 15 residues in the CDR3. CDR3 nucleotide sequence: TGTGCCAGCAGCAAAGTTCCTTCCGGGAACACTGAAGCTTTCTTT. This gives the protein CASSKVPSGNTEAFF.

This chain links TRBV9 with TRBJ2-3; 9 bases line up with TRBD1. Losses at the gene ends were 5 bases for V and 1 base for J; bases not matched to a gene: 2. Germline V lookup: CDR1 SGDLS, CDR2 YYNGEE. CDR3 length: 14 amino acids. In nucleotides, the CDR3 is TGTGCCAGCAGTTGGACAGGGGGCACAGATACGCAGTATTTT. This sequence encodes CASSWTGGTDTQYF.

This chain links TRBV5-1 with TRBJ1-1; 10 bases agree with TRBD1. The CDR3 is 16 residues long. From germline, CDR1 is SGHRS and CDR2 YFSETQ. Losses at the gene ends were 0 bases for V and 3 bases for J; bases not matched to a gene: 5. DNA for the CDR3: TGCGCCAGCAGCTTGGCGCCGACAGGGGGCGACACTGAAGCTTTCTTT. Its protein is CASSLAPTGGDTEAFF.

V and J are TRBV28 and TRBJ1-4; D might be TRBD1 (6 bases). The ends were cut back, 3 bases at V and 12 bases at J, with 17 bases in the middle. Germline V CDR1 and CDR2: MDHEN, SYDVKM. The CDR3 contains 14 residues. This CDR3 is CASSFGGQPTQLFF. In nucleotides, the CDR3 is TGTGCCAGCAGTTTCGGTGGACAGCCTACTCAACTGTTTTTT.

The table lists this clone with many counts. As DNA, the CDR3 is TGTGCCAGCAGTACGGACAGGGGGACCCAGCATTTT. It encodes CASSTDRGTQHF. V is TRBV6-5 and J is TRBJ1-5; 10 positions agree with TRBD1. Per the germline V gene, CDR1 is MNHEY and CDR2 is SVGAGI. This CDR3 is 12 amino acids long. The V and J ends lost 5 bases and 11 bases, in that order; junction bases with no gene match: 3.

V and J are TRBV15 and TRBJ2-3; D possibly corresponds to TRBD2 (5 bases). The CDR3 is made up of 13 amino acids. The ends were cut back, 4 bases at V and 4 bases at J, with 9 bases in the middle. CDR1 is LNHNV and CDR2 is YYDKDF in the germline V gene (reference sequence). In DNA form, the CDR3 reads TGTGCCACCAGCAAAGTCGGGGCAGATACGCAGTATTTT. Its protein product is CATSKVGADTQYF. The entire variable domain, with the rest obtained from reference TRBV15 and TRBJ2-3, is as follows: DAMVIQNPRYQVTQFGKPVTLSCSQTLNHNVMYWYQQKSSQAPKLLFHYYDKDFNNEADTPDNFQSRRPNTSFCFLDIRSPGLGDTAMYLCATSKVGADTQYFGPGTRLTVL.

The sample holds one count of this clone. The chain couples TRBV5-1 to TRBJ1-2; 8 bases line up with TRBD1. Germline-derived CDR1 and CDR2 are SGHRS and YFSETQ. The V and J ends lost 3 bases and 6 bases, in that order; junction bases with no gene match: 7. The CDR3 covers 14 residues. In nucleotides, the CDR3 is TGCGCCAGCAGCTCCGGACAGGGATCGGATGGCTACACCTTC. Residues: CASSSGQGSDGYTF.